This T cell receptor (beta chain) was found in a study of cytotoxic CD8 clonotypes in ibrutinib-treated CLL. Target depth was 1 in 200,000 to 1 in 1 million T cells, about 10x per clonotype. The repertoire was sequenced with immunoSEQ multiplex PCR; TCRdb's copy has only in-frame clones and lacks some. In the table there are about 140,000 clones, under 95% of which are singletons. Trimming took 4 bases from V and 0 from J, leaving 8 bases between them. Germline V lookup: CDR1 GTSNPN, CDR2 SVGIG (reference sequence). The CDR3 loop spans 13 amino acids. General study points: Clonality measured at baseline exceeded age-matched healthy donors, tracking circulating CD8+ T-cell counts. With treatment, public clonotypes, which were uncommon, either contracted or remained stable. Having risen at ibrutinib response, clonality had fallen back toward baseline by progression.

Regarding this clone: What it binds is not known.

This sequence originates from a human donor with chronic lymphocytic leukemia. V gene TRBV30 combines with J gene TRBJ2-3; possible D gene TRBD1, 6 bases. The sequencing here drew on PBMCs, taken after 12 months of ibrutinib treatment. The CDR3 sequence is CAWNRASTDTQYF. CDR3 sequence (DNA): TGTGCCTGGAACAGGGCTAGCACAGATACGCAGTATTTT.